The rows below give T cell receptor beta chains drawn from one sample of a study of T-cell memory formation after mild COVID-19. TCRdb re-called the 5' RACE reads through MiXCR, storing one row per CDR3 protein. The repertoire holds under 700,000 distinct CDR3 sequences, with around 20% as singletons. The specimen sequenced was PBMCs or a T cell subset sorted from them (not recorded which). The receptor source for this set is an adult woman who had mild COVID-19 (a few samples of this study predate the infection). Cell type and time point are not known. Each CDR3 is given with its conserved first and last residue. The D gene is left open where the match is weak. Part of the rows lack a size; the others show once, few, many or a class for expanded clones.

TGTGCCAGCTTCTTTAGGGGGGGCCCCGCCATCGAGACCCAGTACTTC	CASFFRGGPAIETQYF	.	TRBV5-6	TRBJ2-5	.
TGTGCCAGCAGCCCGATTACCGGGACAGGGCAGACCCAGTACTTC	CASSPITGTGQTQYF	few	TRBV7-2	TRBJ2-5	TRBD1
TGTGCCAGCAGCCAAGTCCCATCGACTAGCGGGAAGAACAATGAGCAGTTCTTC	CASSQVPSTSGKNNEQFF	many	TRBV14	TRBJ2-1	TRBD2
TGTGCCAGCAGTTTAGGACTAGTTTCGGGGGATGAGCAGTTCTTC	CASSLGLVSGDEQFF	.	TRBV12-3/TRBV12-4	TRBJ2-1	.
TGTGCCAGCAGCAAACAGGGGGCGCGAGGTGAGACCCAGTACTTC	CASSKQGARGETQYF	many	TRBV3-1	TRBJ2-5	TRBD1
TGTGCCAGCAGTTTACGGCAGTCCCGGGGGTCCCAGTACTTC	CASSLRQSRGSQYF	.	TRBV12-3/TRBV12-4	TRBJ2-5	.
TGTGCCACCAGCGGACCGGGACAGGCCAGCTACGAGCAGTACTTC	CATSGPGQASYEQYF	.	TRBV15	TRBJ2-7	TRBD1
TGCAGCGTCGACAGGGGAGGTACCGGGGAGCTGTTTTTT	CSVDRGGTGELFF	few	TRBV29-1	TRBJ2-2	TRBD1
TGTGCCATCAGTGAGTCTTCTCGAGGCTACACCTTC	CAISESSRGYTF	few	TRBV10-3	TRBJ1-2	.
TGCAGCGTTGAGCGCGTCGCGGGAATGAACACTGAAGCTTTCTTT	CSVERVAGMNTEAFF	few	TRBV29-1	TRBJ1-1	.
TGCGCCAGCAGCTATACAGGGGCGTGGGGCTACACCTTC	CASSYTGAWGYTF	few	TRBV5-1	TRBJ1-2	TRBD1
TGCAGCGTACAGGGAAGGGGCGAAGATACGCAGTATTTT	CSVQGRGEDTQYF	.	TRBV29-1	TRBJ2-3	.
TGTGCCAGCAGTTACCCCCAGGGGGACAGGGTTGAGACCCAGTACTTC	CASSYPQGDRVETQYF	.	TRBV6-6	TRBJ2-5	TRBD1
TGTGCCAGCAGCTTAGTAGGTCATCTTGGTACAGGTCCTATGAACACTGAAGCTTTCTTT	CASSLVGHLGTGPMNTEAFF	.	TRBV7-6	TRBJ1-1	.
TGCAGTGCTAAAACTAGGGAGCTCTACAATGAGCAGTTCTTC	CSAKTRELYNEQFF	.	TRBV20-1	TRBJ2-1	.
TGTGCCAGCAGTTCACTCAGGACAGGGGGCACAGATACGCAGTATTTT	CASSSLRTGGTDTQYF	.	TRBV6-5	TRBJ2-3	TRBD1
TGTGCCAGCAGGGAAACACAGGGGAACACCGGGGAGCTGTTTTTT	CASRETQGNTGELFF	many	TRBV7-8	TRBJ2-2	.
TGTGCCAGCAGTGAACCTGGGGTTAATGAGCAGTTCTTC	CASSEPGVNEQFF	.	TRBV25-1	TRBJ2-1	.
TGTGCCACGAAGGGACAGGGAAGGGGTGAAGCTTTCTTT	CATKGQGRGEAFF	.	TRBV2	TRBJ1-1	TRBD1
TGTGCCAGCTCACCACTGAAGGACAATGAGCAGTTCTTC	CASSPLKDNEQFF	.	TRBV18	TRBJ2-1	.
TGTGCCAGCAGCTTAGTGGACAGGGACGAGCAGTACTTC	CASSLVDRDEQYF	.	TRBV7-6	TRBJ2-7	TRBD1
TGTGCCAGCAGTTCGTGGACAGACGACAATGAGCAGTTCTTC	CASSSWTDDNEQFF	many	TRBV28	TRBJ2-1	.
TGTGCCAGCTTGGCCAGCCATGAGCAGTTCTTC	CASLASHEQFF	.	TRBV12-3/TRBV12-4	TRBJ2-1	.
TGTGCCAGCAGCCAAGTGAATGCCTACGAGCAGTACTTC	CASSQVNAYEQYF	.	TRBV14	TRBJ2-7	.
TGTGCCACCAGTGATTCCGGGACTAGTGGCAACATTCAGTACTTC	CATSDSGTSGNIQYF	many	TRBV24-1	TRBJ2-4	TRBD2
TGTGCCAGCAGCTTGACCGGACAGCCAAACACCATATATTTT	CASSLTGQPNTIYF	few	TRBV5-6	TRBJ1-3	.
TGCGCCAGCAGCTTGTATGGAGATCGGGGCACTGAAGCTTTCTTT	CASSLYGDRGTEAFF	few	TRBV5-1	TRBJ1-1	.
TGTGCCAGCAGCTTATGGGGCGGGTCGTACCAAGAGACCCAGTACTTC	CASSLWGGSYQETQYF	.	TRBV7-3	TRBJ2-5	.
TGCAGTGCTAGTAAGGAACGGGACGGCCAGCAGTACTTC	CSASKERDGQQYF	many	TRBV20-1	TRBJ2-7	.
TGCGCCAGCAGCTTGGGCCCACCGAACACTGAAGCTTTCTTT	CASSLGPPNTEAFF	few	TRBV5-1	TRBJ1-1	.
TGTGCCAGCAGATATTCCGGGACTAGCGGGAGCCACAATGAGCAGTTCTTC	CASRYSGTSGSHNEQFF	few	TRBV11-2	TRBJ2-1	TRBD2
TGCGCCAGCAAGGAGAATCTCGGACCCGCCGCGGAGCAGTACTTC	CASKENLGPAAEQYF	.	TRBV5-1	TRBJ2-7	.
TGTGCCAGCAGTGAATGGGGGACAGGAGAGAACACTGAAGCTTTCTTT	CASSEWGTGENTEAFF	.	TRBV25-1	TRBJ1-1	TRBD1
TGTGCCAGCAGCCAAGATTCTGGCGCACGCTACAATGAGCAGTTCTTC	CASSQDSGARYNEQFF	few	TRBV4-2	TRBJ2-1	.
TGTGCCAGCACTCCGTGGGGGGGTGAGCGGGAGACCCAGTACTTC	CASTPWGGERETQYF	.	TRBV11-3	TRBJ2-5	TRBD2
TGTGCCAGCACTCAGCGGGGGGGACCTGGGGAGCTGTTTTTT	CASTQRGGPGELFF	few	TRBV2	TRBJ2-2	TRBD2
TGTGCCAGCAGCAAAGTTTCAGCCGCTGAAGCTTTCTTT	CASSKVSAAEAFF	.	TRBV21-1	TRBJ1-1	.
TGTGCCAGCAGCCCAGGGGATCTCTTCACAGATACGCAGTATTTT	CASSPGDLFTDTQYF	few	TRBV7-9	TRBJ2-3	.
TGTGCCAGTAAGGGGGGAGTCCCTGAAGCTTTCTTT	CASKGGVPEAFF	few	TRBV19	TRBJ1-1	.
TGTGCCACCAGTGATGGACCGGGACTAGTCCACGAGCAGTACTTC	CATSDGPGLVHEQYF	few	TRBV24-1	TRBJ2-7	TRBD2
TGTGCCAGCAGCTACTTGGGGGCGAGCTCGGACACCATATATTTT	CASSYLGASSDTIYF	.	TRBV11-2	TRBJ1-3	.
TGTGCCAGCAGTGAAAATCGGGACAGGGATTATCGGCACTACGAGCAGTACTTC	CASSENRDRDYRHYEQYF	.	TRBV2	TRBJ2-7	TRBD1
TGCGCCAGCAGCCAAGGGACCGGGACAGCACCCCTTTTCACTGAAGCTTTCTTT	CASSQGTGTAPLFTEAFF	few	TRBV4-1	TRBJ1-1	TRBD1
TGTGCCAGCAGCCAAAGAGGACAGCCCAGCTCCTACGAGCAGTACTTC	CASSQRGQPSSYEQYF	.	TRBV14	TRBJ2-7	.
TGTGCCAGCAGCAGCCGCTGGCCCCCCTCGGATGAAGCTTTCTTT	CASSSRWPPSDEAFF	few	TRBV5-4	TRBJ1-1	.
TGTGCCAGCAGCCAAGGAGGAGTCTACGAGCAGTACTTC	CASSQGGVYEQYF	few	TRBV3-1	TRBJ2-7	.
TGCGCCAGCAGCCACCAGGTAACGGCCTACGAGCAGTACTTC	CASSHQVTAYEQYF	.	TRBV4-1	TRBJ2-7	.
TGCGCCAGCAGCCAAGTATCGGTACGGTCGAACACTGAAGCTTTCTTT	CASSQVSVRSNTEAFF	.	TRBV4-1	TRBJ1-1	.
TGTGCCAGCAGCTTAGTATCGCACACTGAAGCTTTCTTT	CASSLVSHTEAFF	.	TRBV7-9	TRBJ1-1	.
TGTGCCAGCAGCCAAGATCTGAGGACAGGGTCGTTCTTC	CASSQDLRTGSFF	few	TRBV14	TRBJ2-1	TRBD1
TGTGCCAGCAGCGCAGGGGCCCTTCCCCAAGAGACCCAGTACTTC	CASSAGALPQETQYF	once	TRBV9	TRBJ2-5	.
TGTGCCAGCAGCGGAACAGGGCAGGGGGAGACCCAGTACTTC	CASSGTGQGETQYF	few	TRBV9	TRBJ2-5	.
TGTGCCAGCAGCCCCGGGTCTGTGGGTGGGCAGTTCTTC	CASSPGSVGGQFF	.	TRBV7-2	TRBJ2-1	.
TGTGCCAGCAGTGCCCGGACAGGGGCCCTGATACGAATGGTCACAGATACGCAGTATTTT	CASSARTGALIRMVTDTQYF	many	TRBV12-3/TRBV12-4	TRBJ2-3	TRBD1
TGCGCCAGCAGACTTCCCTCCAGGGGGGATACGCAGTATTTT	CASRLPSRGDTQYF	few	TRBV5-1	TRBJ2-3	TRBD1
TGCGCCAGCAGCGACCTTTTGGAGGACGAGCAGTACTTC	CASSDLLEDEQYF	few	TRBV4-3	TRBJ2-7	.
TGTGCCAGCAGCGTAGGGGCTCCAGCCTACGAGCAGTACTTC	CASSVGAPAYEQYF	.	TRBV9	TRBJ2-7	.
TGTGCCAGCAGTGAGGACAGCTCAAGGGGGTTCTTC	CASSEDSSRGFF	.	TRBV2	TRBJ2-1	.
TGTGCCACCAGCAGAGGGAAGACAGGGGGGAGCGAAAAACTGTTTTTT	CATSRGKTGGSEKLFF	.	TRBV15	TRBJ1-4	TRBD1